A single sample is the source of the 21 T cell receptor beta chains below, sequenced in a study of blood T cell repertoires in COVID-19. The method was immunoSEQ multiplex PCR; TCRdb's version includes in-frame clones alone and lacks a portion of them. The profile shows 50,000 to 75,000 clones, 70% to 90% of them singletons. The specimen was peripheral blood. The source is a man aged 55 to 70 with acute or convalescent COVID-19.

This chain joins TRBV25-1 and TRBJ2-7; a weak D match, TRBD1 (6 bases). The CDR3 extends over 14 amino acids. Trimming removed 4 bases from V and 6 bases from J, with 16 bases in between. From germline, CDR1 is MGHDK and CDR2 SYGVNS. As DNA, the CDR3 is TGTGCCAGCAGTGGCATCACAGGGTGGGGCGAGCAGTACTTC. As protein: CASSGITGWGEQYF.

The rearrangement uses TRBV7-2 and TRBJ2-3, with D tentatively TRBD2 (5 bases). Trimming removed 5 bases at V and 0 bases at J, with 9 bases between. Germline V CDR1 and CDR2: SGHTA, FQGNSA. This CDR3 spans 14 amino acids. Here the CDR3 DNA reads TGTGCCAGCAGCCCGGGGTCTAGCACAGATACGCAGTATTTT. Translating gives CASSPGSSTDTQYF.

The rearrangement uses TRBV9 and TRBJ2-1; TRBD2 matches 8 bases. Germline values: CDR1 SGDLS, CDR2 YYNGEE. The CDR3 consists of 14 residues. With V trimmed by 4 bases and J by 6 bases, 6 bases remained unmatched. The DNA for the CDR3 is TGTGCCAGCAGCTCCGGACTAGCAACCAATGAGCAGTTCTTC. Translated: CASSSGLATNEQFF.

V gene TRBV30 combines with J gene TRBJ1-4; D not resolved. There are 15 residues in the CDR3. CDR1 and CDR2 from the germline V gene are GTSNPN and SVGIG (reference sequence). V shed 0 bases and J shed 7 bases, with 15 bases lying between them. This CDR3 reads CAWSVLGLEGEKLFF. The CDR3 DNA sequence: TGTGCCTGGAGTGTACTGGGGTTGGAGGGTGAAAAACTGTTTTTT.

The CDR3 nucleotides read TGTGCCAGCAGTTCCCTGGGCAGAAACATTCAGTACTTC. This translates into CASSSLGRNIQYF. The gene calls are TRBV6-5 and TRBJ2-4; D is unclear. This CDR3 has 13 residues. The ends were cut back, 4 bases at V and 6 bases at J, with 10 bases in the middle. Germline-derived CDR1 and CDR2 are MNHEY and SVGAGI.

The V call is TRBV5-5, the J call TRBJ2-7; D is ambiguous. V dropped 3 bases and J dropped 4 bases, with 5 bases sitting between them. The CDR3 totals 11 residues. Germline values: CDR1 SGHKS, CDR2 YYEKEE (reference sequence). The CDR3 reads CASSYGYEQYF. The CDR3 bases are TGTGCCAGCAGCTACGGGTACGAGCAGTACTTC.

The chain carries TRBV6-1 and TRBJ2-5; D may be TRBD1 (6 bases). Per germline, CDR1 MNHNS and CDR2 SASEGT. The CDR3 contains 20 residues. Trimming stripped 3 bases from V and 4 bases from J, with 30 bases between. The CDR3 nucleotides are TGTGCCAGCAGTGAGACAGGAACCGGCGGACCCTGGGGAATGCGAGAGACCCAGTACTTC. Translating it yields CASSETGTGGPWGMRETQYF.

The chain joins TRBV24-1 to TRBJ1-5; 12 nucleotides align to TRBD1. V lost 10 bases and J lost 2; bases outside the gene matches: 11. There are 17 residues in the CDR3. Germline-derived CDR1 and CDR2 are KGHDR and SFDVKD. This chain's CDR3 is CATFFPGQGARNQPQHF. CDR3 nucleotides: TGTGCCACTTTTTTCCCGGGACAGGGGGCGCGCAATCAGCCCCAGCATTTT.

CDR3 residues: CASSPRQGAGYEQYF. The CDR3 region has the DNA TGCGCCAGCAGCCCACGACAGGGGGCCGGGTACGAGCAGTACTTC. V gene TRBV5-1 combines with J gene TRBJ2-7; TRBD1 matches at 10 bases. The V segment lost 4 bases and the J segment 4 bases; nucleotides outside the gene matches: 8. Germline V gene lookup returns CDR1 SGHRS and CDR2 YFSETQ. This CDR3 spans 15 amino acids.

This chain connects TRBV27 to TRBJ2-1, with a possible D match to TRBD1 (6 bases). The CDR3 is made up of 15 amino acids. In germline, CDR1 is MNHEY, CDR2 SMNVEV (reference sequence). Trimming pared 1 base from V and 7 bases from J, leaving 14 bases between. CDR3 DNA: TGTGCCAGCAGTTTATGGGCAGGGGTGGGGAATGAGCAGTTCTTC. As protein: CASSLWAGVGNEQFF.

The V and J genes are TRBV3-1 (or the pseudogene TRBV3-2) and TRBJ1-4; D gene unclear. Germline V gene lookup returns CDR1 LGHDT and CDR2 YNNKEL (reference sequence). With 6 bases removed from V and 8 bases from J, the gap between germline ends came to 10 bases. The CDR3 has 12 amino acids. This CDR3 is CASRGVGEKLFF. The CDR3 DNA is TGTGCCAGCAGGGGTGTCGGGGAAAAACTGTTTTTT.

The chain couples TRBV11-2 to TRBJ1-6; a possible D gene is TRBD1 (5 bases). This CDR3 has 15 amino acids. The V gene's germline CDR1 is SGHAT and CDR2 FQNNGV. Trimming removed 6 bases at V and 9 bases at J, with 18 bases between. The CDR3 is CASSTLQGTGSPLHF. CDR3 nucleotides: TGTGCCAGCAGTACCCTCCAGGGTACAGGTTCACCCCTCCACTTT.

The chain is built from TRBV19 and TRBJ1-5, with 10 bases identical to TRBD1. Germline trimming cut 10 bases from V and 0 bases from J; bases unmatched to any gene: 18. From germline, CDR1 is LNHDA and CDR2 SQIVND (reference sequence). The CDR3 has 19 residues. The CDR3 loop is CATRRGGTGARHSNQPQHF. The CDR3 nucleotides read TGTGCCACCCGTCGGGGGGGGACAGGGGCGCGACATAGCAATCAGCCCCAGCATTTT. Filled out from reference TRBV19 and TRBJ1-5, the complete variable domain reads DGGITQSPKYLFRKEGQNVTLSCEQNLNHDAMYWYRQDPGQGLRLIYYSQIVNDFQKGDIAEGYSVSREKKESFPLTVTSAQKNPTAFYLCATRRGGTGARHSNQPQHFGDGTRLSIL.

V and J are TRBV9 and TRBJ2-3, with 7 positions matching TRBD1. With V trimmed by 0 bases and J by 2 bases, 12 bases remained unmatched. CDR1 is SGDLS and CDR2 is YYNGEE in the germline V gene. The CDR3 consists of 18 residues. CDR3 in amino acids: CASSVATGVGKVTDTQYF. CDR3 nucleotide sequence: TGTGCCAGCAGCGTAGCTACAGGGGTGGGGAAGGTCACAGATACGCAGTATTTT. Full variable domain (remainder filled in from reference TRBV9 and TRBJ2-3): DSGVTQTPKHLITATGQRVTLRCSPRSGDLSVYWYQQSLDQGLQFLIQYYNGEERAKGNILERFSAQQFPDLHSELNLSSLELGDSALYFCASSVATGVGKVTDTQYFGPGTRLTVL.

The chain is built from TRBV7-3 and TRBJ2-5; a weak D match, TRBD2 (7 bases). V was shortened by 4 bases and J by 0 bases, with 9 bases between the two germline ends. The CDR3 is made up of 14 amino acids. The germline V gene encodes CDR1 SGHTA and CDR2 FQGTGA. The CDR3 DNA is TGTGCCAGCAGCTGGGGGGGCAACCAAGAGACCCAGTACTTC. Protein product: CASSWGGNQETQYF.

The J gene is TRBJ2-4, the V gene TRBV30, with 13 bases that match TRBD2. J lost 0 bases, V lost 3 bases, and 8 bases had no gene match. The germline V gene encodes CDR1 GTSNPN and CDR2 SVGIG (reference sequence). This CDR3 contains 18 residues. The CDR3 bases are TGTGCCTGGAGCGCTACTAGCGGGGGGGCCTCAGCCAAAAACATTCAGTACTTC. This codes for CAWSATSGGASAKNIQYF.

In nucleotides, the CDR3 is TGTGCCAGCAGCCCGCGGGGCTGGGGGGCCGGGGAGCTGTTTTTT. Translated, it gives CASSPRGWGAGELFF. The chain is built from TRBV7-6 and TRBJ2-2; D is perhaps TRBD2 (6 bases). Germline assignment: CDR1 SGHVS and CDR2 FNYEAQ. The CDR3 contains 15 residues. V lost 5 bases, J lost 6 bases, and 16 bases lay in between.

The chain joins TRBV25-1 to TRBJ2-1; the D gene is possibly TRBD2 (7 bases). This CDR3 spans 18 amino acids. Trimming pared 3 bases from V and 10 bases from J, leaving 28 bases between. Germline CDR1 is MGHDK and CDR2 is SYGVNS. The CDR3 loop is CASSETSRRKGVLLEQFF. In DNA form, the CDR3 reads TGTGCCAGCAGTGAGACTAGCCGCCGCAAGGGGGTTTTACTGGAGCAGTTCTTC.

The V call is TRBV3-1 (or the pseudogene TRBV3-2), the J call TRBJ2-1, with 8 positions matching TRBD2. The germline V gene has CDR1 LGHDT and CDR2 YNNKEL (reference sequence). CDR3 size: 15 residues. V shed 4 bases and J 7 bases; nucleotides not matched to a gene: 9. CDR3 amino acids: CASSLREERGNEQFF. For the CDR3, the DNA is TGTGCCAGCAGCCTCCGAGAGGAGCGGGGGAATGAGCAGTTCTTC.

This chain links TRBV30 with TRBJ1-5; a weak D match, TRBD1 (5 bases). V was pared by 1 base and J by 6 bases, with 10 bases between. Germline V lookup: CDR1 GTSNPN, CDR2 SVGIG (reference sequence). This CDR3 region has 13 residues. The CDR3 sequence is CAWSGGDGQPQHF. CDR3 DNA sequence: TGTGCCTGGAGTGGGGGGGACGGTCAGCCCCAGCATTTT.

The V gene is TRBV27, the J gene TRBJ2-6; D perhaps matches TRBD2 (5 bases). CDR1 is MNHEY, CDR2 SMNVEV, per germline (reference sequence). With 8 bases removed from V and 3 bases from J, the gap between germline ends came to 11 bases. The CDR3 has 14 amino acids. The CDR3 DNA reads as TGTGCCAGCGGCCCCGGGGTTGGGGCCAACGTCCTGACTTTC. Its protein is CASGPGVGANVLTF.